Presented here are 29 T cell receptor beta chains from one specimen sequenced in a study of blood T cell repertoires in COVID-19. Using immunoSEQ multiplex PCR, the repertoire was profiled, and TCRdb retains in-frame clones only, with some absent. The sample shows 55,000 to 75,000 clones, 55% to 80% of them seen only once. What was sequenced was peripheral blood. These receptors all come from a woman aged 70-85 years with COVID-19, enrolled during active disease.

The chain is built from TRBV7-2 and TRBJ2-1; D remains unclear. CDR3 length: 16 residues. Germline CDR1 SGHTA, CDR2 FQGNSA. Trimming took 0 bases from V and 3 from J, leaving 12 bases between them. The chain's CDR3 is CASSLAGLVNYNEQFF. CDR3 bases: TGTGCCAGCAGCTTAGCGGGTCTAGTCAACTACAATGAGCAGTTCTTC.

V and J are TRBV7-8 and TRBJ2-2; 9 bases fit TRBD2. The ends lost 2 bases at V and 4 bases at J; junction bases unmatched: 5. CDR3 length equals 16 residues. Germline V gene sequence: CDR1 SGHVS, CDR2 FQNEAQ. CDR3 DNA: TGTGCCAGCAGCTTAATGGCGGGAGGGCCCACCGGGGAGCTGTTTTTT. It encodes CASSLMAGGPTGELFF.

J is TRBJ1-6 and V is TRBV11-3, with D unclear. V gave up 2 bases and J gave up 11 bases, with 10 bases separating them. The CDR3 is made up of 13 amino acids. Germline lookup yields CDR1 SGHNT and CDR2 YENEEA. CDR3 sequence (DNA): TGTGCCAGCAGCTTACGGGTCGGAGCACCCCTCCACTTT. Protein product: CASSLRVGAPLHF.

The chain uses TRBV2 and TRBJ2-3; D unresolved. Trimming left V 4 bases short and J 0 bases short, with 8 bases between. The CDR3 consists of 14 residues. The V gene's germline CDR1 is SNHLY and CDR2 FYNNEI. CDR3 bases: TGTGCCAGCAGTGTCAGAGGAAGCACAGATACGCAGTATTTT. Translating it yields CASSVRGSTDTQYF.

The chain uses TRBV5-6 and TRBJ2-5; TRBD1 agrees at 7 bases. The CDR3 is 16 residues long. The V gene's germline CDR1 is SGHDT and CDR2 YYEEEE. Losses at the gene ends were 4 bases for V and 4 bases for J; bases not matched to a gene: 13. The CDR3 DNA follows: TGTGCCAGCAGCCAAAATTCCGACAGGGCCCCAGAGACCCAGTACTTC. Its translation is CASSQNSDRAPETQYF.

The chain is built from TRBV15 and TRBJ1-3; possible D gene TRBD1, 6 bases. There are 14 residues in the CDR3. Trimming shortened V by 5 bases and J by 4 bases, and 12 bases separated the two germline ends. In germline, CDR1 is LNHNV, CDR2 YYDKDF (reference sequence). CDR3 DNA: TGTGCCACCAGCGCTGGACAGTTCGGAAACACCATATATTTT. This encodes CATSAGQFGNTIYF.

Written as DNA, the CDR3 is TGTGCCAGTAGTAACCAAAGGGGTGGCGGCTACACCTTC. It yields the protein CASSNQRGGGYTF. The genes are TRBV19 and TRBJ1-2, with D tentatively TRBD1 (5 bases). The V gene lost 4 bases and the J gene lost 8 bases, with 14 bases spanning the gap. The CDR3 loop spans 13 amino acids. Germline CDR1 LNHDA, CDR2 SQIVND (reference sequence).

The chain employs TRBV7-3 and TRBJ2-4, with 10 bases lining up with TRBD2. The V and J ends lost 5 bases and 8 bases, in that order; junction bases with no gene match: 9. The CDR3 covers 15 residues. In germline, CDR1 is SGHTA, CDR2 FQGTGA. CDR3 loop: CASSPQRGGVDIQYF. For the CDR3, the DNA is TGTGCCAGCAGCCCCCAGCGGGGGGGCGTGGACATTCAGTACTTC.

The V call is TRBV2, the J call TRBJ1-2; no clear D gene. Germline V CDR1 and CDR2: SNHLY, FYNNEI. The length of the CDR3 is 13 residues. V gave up 4 bases and J gave up 2 bases, with 8 bases separating them. CDR3 in DNA: TGTGCCAGCAGTGTGGGAGTCAACTATGGCTACACCTTC. As protein: CASSVGVNYGYTF.

The chain combines TRBV12-3 or TRBV12-4 with TRBJ1-5, with D perhaps matching TRBD1 (5 bases). Trimming removed 2 bases from V and 7 bases from J, with 9 bases in between. The CDR3 runs to 13 residues. Here the CDR3 DNA reads TGTGCCAGCAGTTTACTAGGGGAACAGCCCCAGCATTTT. This encodes CASSLLGEQPQHF.

Notes on this clone: Other DNA sequences in the same sample also yield this CDR3. The V gene is TRBV18, the J gene TRBJ1-2, with 8 bases aligning to TRBD1. From germline, CDR1 is KGHSH and CDR2 LQKENI. V shed 6 bases and J 4 bases; nucleotides not matched to a gene: 7. The CDR3 spans 14 residues. The CDR3 DNA sequence: TGTGCCAGCTCCCCCGGACAGGGTTCCTATGGCTACACCTTC. Amino acids: CASSPGQGSYGYTF. The whole variable domain, remainder taken from reference TRBV18 and TRBJ1-2, is NAGVMQNPRHLVRRRGQEARLRCSPMKGHSHVYWYRQLPEEGLKFMVYLQKENIIDESGMPKERFSAEFPKEGPSILRIQQVVRGDSAAYFCASSPGQGSYGYTFGSGTRLTVV.

The chain employs TRBV27 and TRBJ2-1, with 9 bases identical to TRBD2. This CDR3 comprises 13 residues. The germline CDR1 and CDR2 sequences are MNHEY and SMNVEV (reference sequence). Trimming removed 9 bases from V and 6 bases from J; junction bases left unmatched: 6. The CDR3 protein is CARREAGGNEQFF. The CDR3 DNA reads TGTGCCAGAAGGGAAGCGGGAGGCAATGAGCAGTTCTTC.

This rearrangement joins TRBV6-6 to TRBJ2-3, with D unresolved. The CDR3 sequence is 14 residues long. Trimming removed 7 bases at V and 4 bases at J, with 15 bases between. Germline V gene lookup returns CDR1 MNHNY and CDR2 SVGAGI (reference sequence). CDR3 DNA sequence: TGTGCCAGCACCTCCCCCGGTACCGCAGATACGCAGTATTTT. As protein: CASTSPGTADTQYF.

This chain links TRBV19 with TRBJ1-4, with D tentatively TRBD1 (6 bases). V was shortened by 7 bases and J by 10 bases, with 10 bases between the two germline ends. The CDR3 runs 11 residues. Germline lookup yields CDR1 LNHDA and CDR2 SQIVND (reference sequence). This chain's CDR3 is CASTIGGKLFF. CDR3 nucleotides: TGTGCCAGTACCATAGGGGGAAAACTGTTTTTT.

CDR3 loop: CASSGTGAVNTEAFF. DNA of the CDR3: TGTGCCAGCAGCGGGACAGGGGCAGTGAACACTGAAGCTTTCTTT. The chain joins TRBV5-4 to TRBJ1-1; 10 bases are shared with TRBD1. Germline CDR1 and CDR2: SGHNT and YYREEE (reference sequence). The CDR3 spans 15 residues. With V trimmed by 4 bases and J by 0 bases, 3 bases remained unmatched.

The V call is TRBV5-1, the J call TRBJ2-1; no definite D call. Germline V gene data show CDR1 as SGHRS and CDR2 as YFSETQ. CDR3 length: 17 amino acids. Trimming pared 0 bases from V and 2 bases from J, leaving 15 bases between. CDR3 sequence: CASSLGWAVGPYNEQFF. The DNA of the CDR3 is TGCGCCAGCAGCTTGGGATGGGCAGTGGGCCCCTACAATGAGCAGTTCTTC.

The CDR3 sequence is CASSKNSAGTGELFF. In DNA, the CDR3 is TGTGCCAGCAGCAAAAACAGCGCGGGAACGGGGGAGCTGTTTTTT. The chain is built from TRBV7-2 and TRBJ2-2; D may be TRBD2 (6 bases). The CDR3 consists of 15 residues. With 5 bases removed from V and 8 bases from J, the gap between germline ends came to 18 bases. Looked up from germline, CDR1 is SGHTA and CDR2 is FQGNSA.

The chain combines TRBV6-6 with TRBJ2-2, with 7 nucleotides matching TRBD1. The CDR3 consists of 11 residues. Germline lookup yields CDR1 MNHNY and CDR2 SVGAGI (reference sequence). With V trimmed by 8 bases and J by 12 bases, 6 bases remained unmatched. For the CDR3, the DNA is TGTGCCAGCGGTATGGGACAGAAGCTGTTTTTT. Protein: CASGMGQKLFF.

The rearrangement links TRBV6-2 or TRBV6-3 to TRBJ2-2; D might be TRBD2 (5 bases). The V gene lost 5 bases and the J gene lost 1 base, with 8 bases spanning the gap. The CDR3 length is 14 residues. Looked up from germline, CDR1 is MNHEY and CDR2 is SVGEGT. The CDR3 loop is CASSATRNTGELFF. In DNA, the CDR3 is TGTGCCAGCAGTGCCACTAGGAACACCGGGGAGCTGTTTTTT.

The rearrangement links TRBV15 to TRBJ1-5; D uncertain. V was shortened by 0 bases and J by 7 bases, with 13 bases between the two germline ends. The CDR3 is made up of 15 amino acids. Germline CDR1 is LNHNV and CDR2 is YYDKDF (reference sequence). CDR3 residues: CATSRDLGGGQPQHF. The CDR3 nucleotides are TGTGCCACCAGCAGAGATCTGGGAGGCGGACAGCCCCAGCATTTT.

This chain links TRBV5-1 with TRBJ1-1, with D possibly TRBD1 on 5 matching bases. The CDR3 has 16 residues. Germline CDR1 and CDR2: SGHRS and YFSETQ. Trimming stripped 1 base from V and 1 base from J, with 14 bases between. CDR3 in amino acids: CASSLWAGTTNTEAFF. CDR3 sequence (DNA): TGCGCCAGCAGCTTGTGGGCAGGGACTACGAACACTGAAGCTTTCTTT.

V and J are TRBV14 and TRBJ2-7, with 8 bases fitting TRBD2. Germline CDR1 and CDR2: SGHDN and FVKESK. The CDR3 consists of 15 residues. V lost 0 bases, J lost 4 bases, and 5 bases stayed unmatched. The CDR3 region is CASSQDAGGWYEQYF. The CDR3 bases are TGTGCCAGCAGCCAAGATGCGGGGGGTTGGTACGAGCAGTACTTC.

The chain recombines TRBV29-1 with TRBJ2-7; tentatively, D is TRBD1 (7 bases). V was clipped by 4 bases and J by 6 bases, with 16 bases between them. This CDR3 comprises 13 residues. The germline gives CDR1 SQVTM, CDR2 ANQGSEA. Here the CDR3 reads CSVGGGTVLEQYF. CDR3 nucleotide sequence: TGCAGCGTTGGAGGGGGGACAGTCCTCGAGCAGTACTTC.

This clone was seen only a few times. The chain uses TRBV7-2 and TRBJ2-7; TRBD1 aligns across 8 bases. The V segment lost 5 bases and the J segment 0 bases; nucleotides outside the gene matches: 6. Germline V gene lookup returns CDR1 SGHTA and CDR2 FQGNSA. The CDR3 loop spans 15 amino acids. This CDR3 is CASSVDRGGSYEQYF. CDR3 DNA sequence: TGTGCCAGCAGCGTCGACAGGGGAGGCTCCTACGAGCAGTACTTC.

This clone was found a few times. The rearrangement links TRBV2 to TRBJ2-7, with D possibly being TRBD1 (7 bases). Germline CDR1 is SNHLY and CDR2 is FYNNEI. The CDR3 is made up of 15 amino acids. Between the trimmed V and J ends, which lost 2 bases and 4 bases, there was a span of 15 bases. The CDR3 nucleotides are TGTGCCAGCAGTGAATTGGGCAGGGGGGCGTACGAGCAGTACTTC. This codes for CASSELGRGAYEQYF.

V usage is TRBV19 and J usage is TRBJ2-1; no firm D call. This CDR3 spans 17 amino acids. V shed 1 base and J shed 2 bases, with 15 bases lying between them. Germline lookup yields CDR1 LNHDA and CDR2 SQIVND (reference sequence). The CDR3 spells CASSIVVKVGPYNEQFF. DNA of the CDR3: TGTGCCAGTAGTATAGTGGTAAAGGTTGGGCCCTACAATGAGCAGTTCTTC.

This chain links TRBV18 with TRBJ2-3; D gene uncertain. Germline assignment: CDR1 KGHSH and CDR2 LQKENI. CDR3 length: 16 amino acids. V was pared by 6 bases and J by 2 bases, with 18 bases between. CDR3 bases: TGTGCCAGCTCGTCTTCAGAGGAGCGAACCACAGATACGCAGTATTTT. The encoded protein is CASSSSEERTTDTQYF.

This chain joins TRBV16 and TRBJ1-2; 10 bases fit TRBD1. Germline values: CDR1 KGHSY, CDR2 FQNENV. V trimming: 4 bases; J trimming: 7 bases; junction bases outside the gene matches: 6. The CDR3 extends over 14 amino acids. CDR3 sequence reads: CASSPGQGISGYTF. The CDR3 DNA sequence: TGTGCCAGCAGCCCGGGACAGGGGATAAGTGGCTACACCTTC.

The V gene is TRBV11-2, the J gene TRBJ2-5; 10 nucleotides align to TRBD1. This CDR3 is built from 15 residues. CDR1 SGHAT and CDR2 FQNNGV come from the germline V gene. The junction had 2 bases not matched to a gene; V was cut back by 0 bases and J by 4 bases. CDR3 bases: TGTGCCAGCAGCTTAGATTGGACAGGGGGAGAGACCCAGTACTTC. This encodes CASSLDWTGGETQYF.